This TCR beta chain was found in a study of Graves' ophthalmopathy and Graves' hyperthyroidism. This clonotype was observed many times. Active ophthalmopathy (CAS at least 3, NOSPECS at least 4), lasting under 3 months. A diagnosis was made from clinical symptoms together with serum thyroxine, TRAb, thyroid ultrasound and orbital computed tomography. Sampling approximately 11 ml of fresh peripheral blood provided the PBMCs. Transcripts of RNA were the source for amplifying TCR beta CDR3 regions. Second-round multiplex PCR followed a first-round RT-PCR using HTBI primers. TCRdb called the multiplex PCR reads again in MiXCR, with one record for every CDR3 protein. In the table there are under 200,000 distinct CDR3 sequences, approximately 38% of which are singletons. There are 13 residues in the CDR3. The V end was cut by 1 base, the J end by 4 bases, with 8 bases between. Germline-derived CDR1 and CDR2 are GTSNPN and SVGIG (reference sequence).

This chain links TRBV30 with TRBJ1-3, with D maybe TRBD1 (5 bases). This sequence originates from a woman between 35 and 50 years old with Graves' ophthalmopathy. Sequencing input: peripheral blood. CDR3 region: CAWSGGWGNTIYF. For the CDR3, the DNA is TGTGCCTGGAGTGGGGGGTGGGGAAACACCATATATTTT.